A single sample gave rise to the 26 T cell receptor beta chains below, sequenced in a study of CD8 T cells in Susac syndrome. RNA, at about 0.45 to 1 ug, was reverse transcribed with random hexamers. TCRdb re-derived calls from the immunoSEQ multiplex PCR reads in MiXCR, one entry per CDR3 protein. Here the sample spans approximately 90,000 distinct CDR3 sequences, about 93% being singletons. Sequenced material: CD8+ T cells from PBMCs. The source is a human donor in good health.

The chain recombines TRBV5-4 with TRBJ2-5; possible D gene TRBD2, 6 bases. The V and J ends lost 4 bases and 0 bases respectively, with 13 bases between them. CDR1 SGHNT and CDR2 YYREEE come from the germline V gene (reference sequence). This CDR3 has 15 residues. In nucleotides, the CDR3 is TGTGCCAGCAGCCACCCCGGAGGGGACCAAGAGACCCAGTACTTC. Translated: CASSHPGGDQETQYF.

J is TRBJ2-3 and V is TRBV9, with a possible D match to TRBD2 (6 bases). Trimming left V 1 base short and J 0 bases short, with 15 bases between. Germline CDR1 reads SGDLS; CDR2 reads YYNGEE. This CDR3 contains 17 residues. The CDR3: CASSVSPGATSTDTQYF. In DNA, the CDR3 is TGTGCCAGCAGCGTATCCCCGGGAGCGACTAGCACAGATACGCAGTATTTT.

The CDR3 DNA reads TGTGCCAGCAGCTTGGACCATGGCTACACCTTC. The encoded protein is CASSLDHGYTF. The J gene is TRBJ1-2, the V gene TRBV7-9; D is ambiguous. The germline gives CDR1 SEHNR, CDR2 FQNEAQ (reference sequence). The germline V and J ends were trimmed by 3 bases and 6 bases, with 5 bases remaining between them. This CDR3 comprises 11 residues.

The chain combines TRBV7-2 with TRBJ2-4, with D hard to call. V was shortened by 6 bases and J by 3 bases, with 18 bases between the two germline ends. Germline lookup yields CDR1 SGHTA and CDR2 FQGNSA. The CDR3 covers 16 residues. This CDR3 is CASSSFRSSSKNIQYF. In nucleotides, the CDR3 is TGTGCCAGCAGTTCCTTCCGGAGCTCCAGCAAAAACATTCAGTACTTC.

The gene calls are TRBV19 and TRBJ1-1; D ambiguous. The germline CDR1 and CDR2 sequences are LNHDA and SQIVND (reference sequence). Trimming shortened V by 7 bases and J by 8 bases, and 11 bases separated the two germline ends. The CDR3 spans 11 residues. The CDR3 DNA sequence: TGTGCCAGTACCAACACCGCCGAAGCTTTCTTT. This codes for CASTNTAEAFF.

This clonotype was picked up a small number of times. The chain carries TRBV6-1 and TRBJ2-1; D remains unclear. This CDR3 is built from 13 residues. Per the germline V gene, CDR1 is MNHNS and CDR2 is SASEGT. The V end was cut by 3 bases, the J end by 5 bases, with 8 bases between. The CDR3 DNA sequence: TGTGCCAGCAGTGAGGGCTCTCACAATGAGCAGTTCTTC. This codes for CASSEGSHNEQFF.

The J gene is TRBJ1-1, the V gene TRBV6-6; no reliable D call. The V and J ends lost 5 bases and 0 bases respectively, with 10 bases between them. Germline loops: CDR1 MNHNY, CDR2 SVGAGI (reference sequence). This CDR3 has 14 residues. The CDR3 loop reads CASSLRAMNTEAFF. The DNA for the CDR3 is TGTGCCAGCAGTCTGAGGGCTATGAACACTGAAGCTTTCTTT.

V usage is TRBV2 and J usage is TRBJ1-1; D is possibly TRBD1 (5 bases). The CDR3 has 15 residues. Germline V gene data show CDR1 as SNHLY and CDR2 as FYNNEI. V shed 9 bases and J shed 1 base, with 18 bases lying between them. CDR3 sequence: CARDSGRGGNTEAFF. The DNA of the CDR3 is TGTGCCAGGGATTCAGGGCGTGGGGGGAACACTGAAGCTTTCTTT.

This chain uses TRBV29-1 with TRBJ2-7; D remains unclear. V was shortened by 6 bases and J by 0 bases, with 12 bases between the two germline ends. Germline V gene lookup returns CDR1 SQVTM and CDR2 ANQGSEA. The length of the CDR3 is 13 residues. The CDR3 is CSVTLSSSYEQYF. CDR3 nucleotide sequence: TGCAGCGTCACCCTTTCCAGCTCCTACGAGCAGTACTTC.

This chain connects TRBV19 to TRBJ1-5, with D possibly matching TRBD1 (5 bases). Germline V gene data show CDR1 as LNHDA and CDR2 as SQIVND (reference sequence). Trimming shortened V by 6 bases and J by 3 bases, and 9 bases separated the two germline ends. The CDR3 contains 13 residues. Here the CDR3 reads CASRGGANQPQHF. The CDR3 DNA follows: TGTGCCAGTAGGGGAGGGGCCAATCAGCCCCAGCATTTT.

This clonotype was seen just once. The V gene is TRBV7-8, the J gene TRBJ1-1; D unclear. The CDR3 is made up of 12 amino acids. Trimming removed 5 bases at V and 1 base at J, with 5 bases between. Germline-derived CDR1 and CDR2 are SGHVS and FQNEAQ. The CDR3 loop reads CASSPRNTEAFF. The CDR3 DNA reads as TGTGCCAGCAGCCCCCGGAACACTGAAGCTTTCTTT.

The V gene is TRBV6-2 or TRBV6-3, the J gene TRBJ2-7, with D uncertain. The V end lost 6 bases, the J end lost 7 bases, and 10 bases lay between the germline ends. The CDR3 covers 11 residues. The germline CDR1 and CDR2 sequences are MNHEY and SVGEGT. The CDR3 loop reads CASSRIWEQYF. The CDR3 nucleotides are TGTGCCAGCAGCCGGATTTGGGAGCAGTACTTC.

The CDR3: CSASGTGAVDEKLFF. The CDR3 bases are TGCAGTGCTAGCGGAACAGGGGCAGTGGATGAAAAACTGTTTTTT. The chain recombines TRBV20-1 with TRBJ1-4; TRBD1 agrees at 7 bases. Germline lookup yields CDR1 DFQATT and CDR2 SNEGSKA (reference sequence). This CDR3 is 15 amino acids long. V lost 3 bases and J lost 6; bases outside the gene matches: 10.

The CDR3 sequence: CASSEGGTPSTDTQYF. CDR3 in DNA: TGTGCCAGCAGTGAAGGTGGGACACCCAGCACAGATACGCAGTATTTT. The genes are TRBV2 and TRBJ2-3, with D tentatively TRBD1 (6 bases). Trimming left V 1 base short and J 0 bases short, with 11 bases between. The CDR3 is 16 residues long. Germline-derived CDR1 and CDR2 are SNHLY and FYNNEI. The full variable domain, its missing parts supplied by reference TRBV2 and TRBJ2-3, is EPEVTQTPSHQVTQMGQEVILRCVPISNHLYFYWYRQILGQKVEFLVSFYNNEISEKSEIFDDQFSVERPDGSNFTLKIRSTKLEDSAMYFCASSEGGTPSTDTQYFGPGTRLTVL.

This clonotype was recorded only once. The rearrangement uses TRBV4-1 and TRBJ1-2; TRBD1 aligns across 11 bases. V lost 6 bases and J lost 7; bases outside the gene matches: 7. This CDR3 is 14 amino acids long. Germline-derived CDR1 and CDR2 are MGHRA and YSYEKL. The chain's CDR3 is CASSLGQGAIGYTF. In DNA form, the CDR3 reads TGCGCCAGCAGTCTCGGACAGGGGGCGATTGGCTACACCTTC.

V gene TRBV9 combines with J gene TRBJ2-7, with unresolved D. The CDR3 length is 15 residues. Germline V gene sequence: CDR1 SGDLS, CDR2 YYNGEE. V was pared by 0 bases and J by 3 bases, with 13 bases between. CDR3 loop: CASSVAADTIYEQYF. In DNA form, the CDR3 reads TGTGCCAGCAGCGTAGCGGCAGATACCATCTACGAGCAGTACTTC.

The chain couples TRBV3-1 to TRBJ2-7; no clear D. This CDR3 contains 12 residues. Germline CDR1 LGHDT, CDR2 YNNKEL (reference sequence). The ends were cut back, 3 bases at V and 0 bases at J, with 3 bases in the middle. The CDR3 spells CASSQVSYEQYF. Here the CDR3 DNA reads TGTGCCAGCAGCCAGGTCTCCTACGAGCAGTACTTC.

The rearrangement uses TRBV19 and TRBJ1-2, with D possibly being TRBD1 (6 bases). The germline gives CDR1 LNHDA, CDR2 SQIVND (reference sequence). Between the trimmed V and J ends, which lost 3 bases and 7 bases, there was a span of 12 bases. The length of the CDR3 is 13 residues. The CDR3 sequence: CASSIYGRGGYTF. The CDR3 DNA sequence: TGTGCCAGTAGTATTTACGGCAGGGGTGGCTACACCTTC.

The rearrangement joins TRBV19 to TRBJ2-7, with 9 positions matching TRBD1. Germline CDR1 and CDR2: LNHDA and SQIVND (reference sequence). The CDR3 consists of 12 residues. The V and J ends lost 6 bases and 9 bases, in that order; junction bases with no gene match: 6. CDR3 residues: CASRQGAGVQYF. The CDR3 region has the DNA TGTGCCAGTAGACAGGGGGCCGGAGTGCAGTACTTC.

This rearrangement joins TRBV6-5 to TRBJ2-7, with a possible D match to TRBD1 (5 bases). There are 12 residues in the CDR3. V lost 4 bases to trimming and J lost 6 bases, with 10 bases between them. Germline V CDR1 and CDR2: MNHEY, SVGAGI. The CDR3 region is CASSFTGGEQYF. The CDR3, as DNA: TGTGCCAGCAGTTTCACAGGTGGCGAGCAGTACTTC.

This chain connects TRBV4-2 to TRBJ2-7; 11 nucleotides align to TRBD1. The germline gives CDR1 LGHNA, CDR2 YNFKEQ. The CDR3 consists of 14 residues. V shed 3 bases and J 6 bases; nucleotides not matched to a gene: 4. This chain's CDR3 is CASSHPGTGGEQYF. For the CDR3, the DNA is TGTGCCAGCAGCCATCCCGGGACAGGGGGCGAGCAGTACTTC.

DNA for the CDR3: TGTGCCAGCAGTACCCCCGGACCCGGGATTCACGAGCAGTACTTC. It yields the protein CASSTPGPGIHEQYF. The chain carries TRBV12-3 or TRBV12-4 and TRBJ2-7, with a weak D call TRBD2 (5 bases). V lost 5 bases to trimming and J lost 5 bases, with 19 bases between them. The CDR3 covers 15 residues.

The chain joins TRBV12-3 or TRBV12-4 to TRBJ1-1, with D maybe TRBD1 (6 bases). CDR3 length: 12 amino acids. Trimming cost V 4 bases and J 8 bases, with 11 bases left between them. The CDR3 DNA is TGTGCCAGCAGTTCCTCAGGGGTAGAAGCTTTCTTT. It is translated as CASSSSGVEAFF.

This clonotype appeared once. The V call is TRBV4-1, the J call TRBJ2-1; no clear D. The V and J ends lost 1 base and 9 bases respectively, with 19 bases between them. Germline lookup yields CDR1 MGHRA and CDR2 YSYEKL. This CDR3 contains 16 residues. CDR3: CASSQVPGSRLGEQFF. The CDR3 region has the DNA TGCGCCAGCAGCCAAGTACCGGGCTCCAGGTTGGGTGAGCAGTTCTTC.

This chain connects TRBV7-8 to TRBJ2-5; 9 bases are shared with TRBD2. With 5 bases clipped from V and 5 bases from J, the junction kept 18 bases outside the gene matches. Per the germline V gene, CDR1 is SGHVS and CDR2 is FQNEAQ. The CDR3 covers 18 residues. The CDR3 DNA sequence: TGTGCCAGCAGCGAAGCTGGACTAGCGAATCCCTCGGGGGAGACCCAGTACTTC. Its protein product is CASSEAGLANPSGETQYF.

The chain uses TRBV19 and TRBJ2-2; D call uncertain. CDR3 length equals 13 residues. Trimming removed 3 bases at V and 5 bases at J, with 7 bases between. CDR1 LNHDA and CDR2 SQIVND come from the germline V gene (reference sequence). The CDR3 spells CASSIEVTGELFF. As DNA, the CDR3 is TGTGCCAGTAGTATCGAGGTGACCGGGGAGCTGTTTTTT.